The 15 T cell receptor beta chains presented below share a single source sample, sequenced in a study of human T cells and chemical hapten exposure. MiXCR was run by TCRdb on the RACE reads, yielding one entry per CDR3 protein. This sample has about 42,000 distinct CDR3 sequences; around a tenth occur once, and the top ten carry around 15%. Indicated time point: patch test 2, 6 weeks after DPC sensitization. Documented treatment: therapeutic diphenylcyclopropenone sensitization with weekly scalp DPC. Someone pulled total RNA out of unfractionated whole blood. The starting material was whole blood, obtained in connection with sensitization to the hapten diphenylcyclopropenone (DPC). Source of these receptors: a woman aged 30 to 39 with alopecia areata. Some clones in this sample may be carry-over from other donors' samples.

In this sample, this clonotype turned up many times. The chain carries TRBV19 and TRBJ2-7; 7 nucleotides line up with TRBD1. Germline-derived CDR1 and CDR2 are LNHDA and SQIVND (reference sequence). The ends lost 5 bases at V and 0 bases at J; junction bases unmatched: 7. CDR3 length: 15 residues. The CDR3 loop reads CASSVTGESSYEQYF. The CDR3 DNA reads TGTGCCAGTAGTGTAACAGGGGAAAGCTCCTACGAGCAGTACTTC.

Many counts were recorded for this clonotype. The V and J genes are TRBV6-1 and TRBJ2-7, with D possibly being TRBD1 or TRBD2 (6 bases each). CDR1 is MNHNS and CDR2 is SASEGT in the germline V gene. This CDR3 is built from 14 residues. The V and J ends lost 3 bases and 4 bases respectively, with 13 bases between them. The CDR3 coding sequence is TGTGCCAGCAGTGACGGGGGCGAGGCGTACGAGCAGTACTTC. It translates to CASSDGGEAYEQYF.

V usage is TRBV7-2 and J usage is TRBJ1-1; D not resolved. Germline V gives CDR1 SGHTA, CDR2 FQGNSA. V lost 5 bases and J 1 base, leaving 8 bases between the germline ends. The CDR3 has 13 residues. The CDR3 region is CASSLHRNTEAFF. As DNA, the CDR3 is TGTGCCAGCAGCCTTCATCGGAACACTGAAGCTTTCTTT.

This clonotype was found a few times. V usage is TRBV30 and J usage is TRBJ1-4; D is uncertain. The CDR3 has 14 amino acids. Between the trimmed V and J ends, which lost 2 bases and 7 bases, there was a span of 14 bases. CDR1 is GTSNPN and CDR2 is SVGIG in the germline V gene (reference sequence). The CDR3 here is CAWSLSSDGEKLFF. The CDR3 DNA reads TGTGCCTGGAGTCTCTCGTCGGACGGTGAAAAACTGTTTTTT.

The chain uses TRBV9 and TRBJ2-3; D gene ambiguous. In germline, CDR1 is SGDLS, CDR2 YYNGEE. This CDR3 region has 14 residues. Trimming cost V 1 base and J 4 bases, with 10 bases left between them. Here the CDR3 DNA reads TGTGCCAGCAGCGTACAGACTGGCGCAGATACGCAGTATTTT. Translated, it gives CASSVQTGADTQYF.

This clonotype was recorded at least ten times. This chain links TRBV6-2 or TRBV6-3 with TRBJ2-5; D unclear. The germline CDR1 and CDR2 sequences are MNHEY and SVGEGT. The CDR3 is made up of 14 amino acids. Trimming took 6 bases from V and 0 from J, leaving 11 bases between them. CDR3: CASRKTGDQETQYF. DNA of the CDR3: TGTGCCAGCAGGAAAACCGGCGACCAAGAGACCCAGTACTTC.

This clonotype was picked up many times. For the CDR3, the DNA is TGTGCCAGCAGGAAACATGACGGAGAATTCTCTAACTATGGCTACACCTTC. Its translation is CASRKHDGEFSNYGYTF. The chain carries TRBV7-8 and TRBJ1-2; D unresolved. The V and J ends lost 6 bases and 0 bases respectively, with 20 bases between them. Germline V gene sequence: CDR1 SGHVS, CDR2 FQNEAQ. This CDR3 spans 17 amino acids.

The rearrangement joins TRBV28 to TRBJ1-5; D is ambiguous. The CDR3 is made up of 12 amino acids. V was trimmed by 7 bases and J by 3 bases, leaving 7 bases between them. In germline, CDR1 is MDHEN, CDR2 SYDVKM. CDR3 nucleotide sequence: TGTGCCAGCACCCCACCCAATCAGCCCCAGCATTTT. Residues: CASTPPNQPQHF.

Concerning this clonotype itself: A read error may explain this, as a much larger clone is one base away. The gene calls are TRBV7-9 and TRBJ2-2; a weak D match, TRBD2 (5 bases). The germline CDR1 and CDR2 sequences are SEHNR and FQNEAQ (reference sequence). The CDR3 extends over 14 amino acids. The CDR3 loop is CASAPRINTGELLF. CDR3 in DNA: TGTGCCAGCGCGCCACGGATAAACACCGGGGAGCTGCTTTTT.

V is TRBV18 and J is TRBJ2-7; TRBD1 might be the D (6 bases). The CDR3 is 15 amino acids. CDR1 and CDR2 from the germline V gene are KGHSH and LQKENI. With 2 bases removed from V and 10 bases from J, the gap between germline ends came to 21 bases. The CDR3 loop is CASSPSTGPLENQYF. The CDR3 coding sequence is TGTGCCAGCTCACCATCGACAGGCCCCCTAGAGAATCAGTACTTC.

Only a few counts were recorded for this clonotype. The chain couples TRBV6-6 to TRBJ1-1, with a weak D call TRBD1 (5 bases). This CDR3 has 13 amino acids. Germline V lookup: CDR1 MNHNY, CDR2 SVGAGI (reference sequence). V dropped 8 bases and J dropped 1 base, with 11 bases sitting between them. CDR3: CASDSHQNTEAFF. The CDR3 nucleotides are TGTGCCAGCGACAGCCACCAGAACACTGAAGCTTTCTTT.

This chain connects TRBV7-2 to TRBJ2-3, with TRBD1 identical over 8 bases. CDR1 is SGHTA, CDR2 FQGNSA, per germline. The CDR3 spans 13 residues. Trimming cost V 5 bases and J 6 bases; bases outside gene matches: 4. CDR3: CASSARDRDTQYF. The CDR3 DNA follows: TGTGCCAGCAGCGCCCGGGACAGGGATACGCAGTATTTT.

This clonotype was found a few times. This chain uses TRBV18 with TRBJ2-5; D ambiguous. Trimming took 4 bases from V and 1 from J, leaving 4 bases between them. Germline V CDR1 and CDR2: KGHSH, LQKENI. This CDR3 region has 12 residues. CDR3 DNA sequence: TGTGCCAGCTCACGATCCCAAGAGACCCAGTACTTC. This encodes CASSRSQETQYF.

This clonotype was seen repeatedly, ten times or more. J is TRBJ2-5 and V is TRBV20-1, with D unclear. V lost 3 bases to trimming and J lost 4 bases, with 6 bases between them. The CDR3 runs 11 residues. Germline assignment: CDR1 DFQATT and CDR2 SNEGSKA (reference sequence). The CDR3 is CSASPGETQYF. The CDR3 DNA reads TGCAGTGCTAGCCCTGGAGAGACCCAGTACTTC.

This clonotype has ten or more counts. The V gene is TRBV7-2, the J gene TRBJ2-1, with D unclear. This CDR3 contains 12 residues. V was shortened by 3 bases and J by 6 bases, with 6 bases between the two germline ends. The germline gives CDR1 SGHTA, CDR2 FQGNSA. The CDR3 nucleotides read TGTGCCAGCAGCTTTAACCGCAATGAGCAGTTCTTC. Its translation: CASSFNRNEQFF.